This T cell receptor (beta chain) was retrieved from a study of immune evolution from preneoplasia to lung adenocarcinoma. This clone showed up just a few times. The table came from immunoSEQ multiplex PCR; TCRdb's copy has only in-frame clones and leaves some out. The data show about 7,900 clones, roughly 83% seen once. Germline V lookup: CDR1 SGHNT, CDR2 YYREEE (reference sequence). The CDR3 runs 16 residues. Losses at the gene ends were 4 bases for V and 0 bases for J; bases not matched to a gene: 9. V usage is TRBV5-4 and J usage is TRBJ1-1; 7 bases are shared with TRBD1. The TCR sequence derives from a person aged 70 to 85 with lung adenocarcinoma. Material: FFPE minimally invasive lung adenocarcinoma tissue. For the CDR3, the DNA is TGTGCCAGCAGCACCGGGACAGCTTCCTTGAACACTGAAGCTTTCTTT. It specifies CASSTGTASLNTEAFF.